The clone carrying this T cell receptor beta chain was seen only a few times. Its antigen remains unidentified. This sample is part of a study of cytomegalovirus exposure and HLA in healthy donors. The study's findings and limits: Across donors, presence/absence analyses took sequencing depth to be roughly uniform. As a later analysis showed, several of the most significant clusters appeared to be linked to common viral pathogens. The likely explanation for a cluster of highly shared sequence variants was sequencing artifact.

V was cut by 1 base and J by 1 base, with 8 bases left in between. CDR3 length: 14 amino acids. In germline, CDR1 is SGDLS, CDR2 YYNGEE. PCR employed 60 Vbeta and 13 Jbeta primers. Generated by immunoSEQ multiplex PCR, the TCRdb table keeps only in-frame clones and is missing some. In the table there are about 99,000 clones, around 61% of which are singletons. The TCR comes from a woman aged 45-65 years in good health and CMV-seronegative. The J gene is TRBJ1-1, the V gene TRBV9; D remains ambiguous. Sequenced input: PBMCs. The CDR3 coding sequence is TGTGCCAGCAGCGTATCAGAGGAGAACACTGAAGCTTTCTTT. Translation gives CASSVSEENTEAFF.